This T cell receptor beta chain was recovered during a study of CD8+ T cells in alopecia areata. Germline loops: CDR1 SGDLS, CDR2 YYNGEE. The ends were cut back, 0 bases at V and 3 bases at J, with 10 bases in the middle. The CDR3 is 14 amino acids. Sequencing templates came from extracted RNA that was reverse transcribed into cDNA. This table comes from immunoSEQ multiplex PCR, and its TCRdb copy is limited to in-frame clones, with some not included. The sample yields 100,000 to 150,000 clones, about 50% seen once. The sequencing here drew on CD8+ T cells sorted from blood, taken at week 0. The chain carries TRBV9 and TRBJ2-7; D is undetermined. The origin of this receptor is a human donor with alopecia areata. CDR3 loop: CASSVEDGGYEQYF. The CDR3 DNA follows: TGTGCCAGCAGCGTAGAAGATGGTGGCTACGAGCAGTACTTC.